This TCR beta chain was recovered during a study of shared clonotypes between healthy human individuals. Trimming took 0 bases from V and 1 from J, leaving 7 bases between them. Germline V gene data show CDR1 as SGDLS and CDR2 as YYNGEE. This CDR3 is 14 amino acids long. Whole-study findings and limits: The study found lower generation probabilities in non-shared clonotypes than in those shared by all four donors.

Concerning this clone itself: Its antigen is as yet unknown. The sample has other DNA sequences that encode this CDR3 too.

Profiled with immunoSEQ multiplex PCR; TCRdb holds only in-frame clones, not every one. Seen here are a few million clones, more than 90% observed once, and the top ten hold more than 0.12%. The sequence was collected from a young man in good health. J is TRBJ2-5 and V is TRBV9; D is unresolved. Material: naive CD4+ T cells sorted from blood. As for subset: CD45RA+ positively selected. The CDR3: CASSVGRAQETQYF. In DNA form, the CDR3 reads TGTGCCAGCAGCGTAGGTCGGGCCCAAGAGACCCAGTACTTC.